This T cell receptor beta chain was captured by sequencing in a study of T cell responses to AZD1222 COVID-19 vaccine. The CDR3 contains 13 residues. V shed 4 bases and J 8 bases; nucleotides not matched to a gene: 2. Germline-derived CDR1 and CDR2 are MNHEY and SVGEGT. Some clones are missing from TCRdb's copy, which holds only in-frame ones; the method was immunoSEQ multiplex PCR. This sample has approximately 110,000 clones, with approximately 96% found just once. On this clone: The antigen remains undetermined.

Notes on the study in general: Recipients of AZD1222 seropositive at baseline numbered only five or six. It was only after the peak T cell response that any repertoires were sampled.

This clonotype originated in an adult in good health. J is TRBJ2-4 and V is TRBV6-2 or TRBV6-3; 10 bases fit TRBD1. The source was peripheral blood, collected on day 0 of AZD1222 vaccination. CDR3 amino acids: CASSSGQGYIQYF. CDR3 coding DNA: TGTGCCAGCAGTTCGGGACAGGGGTACATTCAGTACTTC.